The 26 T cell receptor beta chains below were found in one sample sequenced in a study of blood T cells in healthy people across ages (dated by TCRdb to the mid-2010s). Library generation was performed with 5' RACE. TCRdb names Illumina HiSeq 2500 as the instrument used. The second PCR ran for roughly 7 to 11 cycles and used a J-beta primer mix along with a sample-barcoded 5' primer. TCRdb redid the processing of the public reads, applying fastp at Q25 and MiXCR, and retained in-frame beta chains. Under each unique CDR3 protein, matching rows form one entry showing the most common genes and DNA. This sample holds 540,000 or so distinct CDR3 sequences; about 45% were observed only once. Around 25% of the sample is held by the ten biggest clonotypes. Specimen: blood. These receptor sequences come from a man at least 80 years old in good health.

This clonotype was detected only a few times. CDR3: CASSPQGFYSSYNSPLHF. The CDR3 DNA sequence: TGTGCCAGCAGCCCACAGGGATTTTATAGCTCCTATAATTCACCCCTCCACTTT. This chain links TRBV7-2 with TRBJ1-6; D might be TRBD1 (6 bases). The CDR3 contains 18 residues. The V end was cut by 5 bases, the J end by 0 bases, with 17 bases between. Germline V gene sequence: CDR1 SGHTA, CDR2 FQGNSA.

As DNA, the CDR3 is TGCGCCAGCAGCTCTGGTTACCGGGACAGGGACACTGAAGCTTTCTTT. Protein sequence: CASSSGYRDRDTEAFF. The gene calls are TRBV5-1 and TRBJ1-1, with 9 bases fitting TRBD1. With V trimmed by 3 bases and J by 3 bases, 9 bases remained unmatched. This CDR3 is 16 amino acids long. CDR1 and CDR2 (germline): SGHRS, YFSETQ. Full variable domain (remainder filled in from reference TRBV5-1 and TRBJ1-1): KAGVTQTPRYLIKTRGQQVTLSCSPISGHRSVSWYQQTPGQGLQFLFEYFSETQRNKGNFPGRFSGRQFSNSRSEMNVSTLELGDSALYLCASSSGYRDRDTEAFFGQGTRLTVV.

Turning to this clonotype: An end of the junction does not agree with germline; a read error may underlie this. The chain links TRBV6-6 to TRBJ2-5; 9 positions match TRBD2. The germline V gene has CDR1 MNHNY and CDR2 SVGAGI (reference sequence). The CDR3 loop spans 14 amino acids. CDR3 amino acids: CASLASGEQGTQYF. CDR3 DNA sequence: TGTGCCAGCTTGGCTAGCGGGGAGCAAGGGACCCAGTACTTC.

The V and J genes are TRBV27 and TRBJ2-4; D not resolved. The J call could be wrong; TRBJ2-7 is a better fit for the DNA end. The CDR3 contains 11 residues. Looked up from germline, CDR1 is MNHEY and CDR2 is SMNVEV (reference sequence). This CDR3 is CAVHPRDEQYF. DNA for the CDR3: TGTGCCGTCCACCCCCGGGACGAGCAGTACTTC.

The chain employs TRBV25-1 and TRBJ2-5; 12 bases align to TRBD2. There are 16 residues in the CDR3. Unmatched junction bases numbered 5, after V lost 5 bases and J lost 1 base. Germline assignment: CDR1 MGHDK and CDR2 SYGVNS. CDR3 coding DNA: TGTGCCAGCAGTAACGGACTAGCGGGGTTCCAAGAGACCCAGTACTTC. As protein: CASSNGLAGFQETQYF.

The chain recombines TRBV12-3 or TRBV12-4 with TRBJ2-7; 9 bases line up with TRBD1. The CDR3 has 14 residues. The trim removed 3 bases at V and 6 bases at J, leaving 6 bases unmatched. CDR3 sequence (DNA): TGTGCCAGCAGTTTGGGACAGGGTTTTTCCGAGCAGTACTTC. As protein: CASSLGQGFSEQYF.

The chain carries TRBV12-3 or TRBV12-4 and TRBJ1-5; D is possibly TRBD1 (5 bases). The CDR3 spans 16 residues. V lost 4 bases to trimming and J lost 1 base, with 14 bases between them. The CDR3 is CASSSHRGASNQPQHF. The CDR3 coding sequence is TGTGCCAGCAGTTCACATAGGGGCGCAAGCAATCAGCCCCAGCATTTT.

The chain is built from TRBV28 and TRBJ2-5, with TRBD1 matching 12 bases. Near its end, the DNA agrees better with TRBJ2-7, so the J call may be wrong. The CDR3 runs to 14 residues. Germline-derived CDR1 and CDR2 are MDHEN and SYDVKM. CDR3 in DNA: TGTGCCAGCGGGACAGGGGGCTCCCAATACGAGCAGTACTTC. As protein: CASGTGGSQYEQYF.

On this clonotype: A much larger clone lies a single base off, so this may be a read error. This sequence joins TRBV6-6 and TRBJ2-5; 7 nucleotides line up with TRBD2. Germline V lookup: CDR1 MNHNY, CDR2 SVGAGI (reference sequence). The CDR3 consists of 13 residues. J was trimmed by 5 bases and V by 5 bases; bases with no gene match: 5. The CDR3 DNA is TGTGCCAGCAGTGACGGGGAGGGGGAGACCCAGTACTTC. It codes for CASSDGEGETQYF.

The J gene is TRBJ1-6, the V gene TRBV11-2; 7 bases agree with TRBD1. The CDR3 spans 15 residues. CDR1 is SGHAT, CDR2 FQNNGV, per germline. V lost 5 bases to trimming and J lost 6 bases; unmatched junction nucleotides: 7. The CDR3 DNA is TGTGCCAGCAGCCCCGGGCAGGGGGGTAATTCACCCCTCCACTTT. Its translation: CASSPGQGGNSPLHF.

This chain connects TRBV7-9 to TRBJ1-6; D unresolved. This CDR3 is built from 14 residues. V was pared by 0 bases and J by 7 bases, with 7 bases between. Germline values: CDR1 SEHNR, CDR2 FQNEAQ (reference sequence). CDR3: CASSLANPNSPLHF. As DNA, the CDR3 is TGTGCCAGCAGCTTAGCCAATCCCAATTCACCCCTCCACTTT.

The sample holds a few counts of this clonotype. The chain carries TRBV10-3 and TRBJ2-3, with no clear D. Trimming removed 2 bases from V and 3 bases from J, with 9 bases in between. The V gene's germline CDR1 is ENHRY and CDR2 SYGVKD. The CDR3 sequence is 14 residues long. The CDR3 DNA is TGTGCCATCAGTGAGGATGGCGTAACAGATACGCAGTATTTT. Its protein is CAISEDGVTDTQYF.

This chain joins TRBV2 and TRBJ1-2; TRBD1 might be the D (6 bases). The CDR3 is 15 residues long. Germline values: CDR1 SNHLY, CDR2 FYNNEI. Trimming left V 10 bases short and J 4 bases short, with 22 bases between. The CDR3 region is CATVWGAQTPYGYTF. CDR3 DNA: TGTGCCACCGTATGGGGGGCCCAAACACCCTATGGCTACACCTTC. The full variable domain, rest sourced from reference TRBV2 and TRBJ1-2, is EPEVTQTPSHQVTQMGQEVILRCVPISNHLYFYWYRQILGQKVEFLVSFYNNEISEKSEIFDDQFSVERPDGSNFTLKIRSTKLEDSAMYFCATVWGAQTPYGYTFGSGTRLTVV.

CDR3 DNA sequence: TGTGCCAGCAGTGCTACCGGGGTCAGCACAGATACGCAGTATTTT. Translating it yields CASSATGVSTDTQYF. The V call is TRBV6-1, the J call TRBJ2-3; D may be TRBD2 (5 bases). The germline CDR1 and CDR2 sequences are MNHNS and SASEGT. V was pared by 4 bases and J by 0 bases, with 11 bases between. The CDR3 is made up of 15 amino acids.

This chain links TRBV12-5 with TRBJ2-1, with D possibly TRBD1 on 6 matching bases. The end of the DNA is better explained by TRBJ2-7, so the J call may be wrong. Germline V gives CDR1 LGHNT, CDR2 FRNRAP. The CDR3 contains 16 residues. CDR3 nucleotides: TGTGCTAGTGGTTTGGTCGAGGGGGATCCCTACAATGAGCAGTACTTC. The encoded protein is CASGLVEGDPYNEQYF.

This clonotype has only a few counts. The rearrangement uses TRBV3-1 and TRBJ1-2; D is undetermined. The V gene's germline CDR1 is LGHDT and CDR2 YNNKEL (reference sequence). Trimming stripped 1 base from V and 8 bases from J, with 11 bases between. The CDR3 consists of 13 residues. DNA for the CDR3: TGTGCCAGCAGCCAAGGAGGTGGGAGAGGCTACACCTTC. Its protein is CASSQGGGRGYTF. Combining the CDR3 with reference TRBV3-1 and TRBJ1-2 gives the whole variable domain DTAVSQTPKYLVTQMGNDKSIKCEQNLGHDTMYWYKQDSKKFLKIMFSYNNKELIINETVPNRFSPKSPDKAHLNLHINSLELGDSAVYFCASSQGGGRGYTFGSGTRLTVV.

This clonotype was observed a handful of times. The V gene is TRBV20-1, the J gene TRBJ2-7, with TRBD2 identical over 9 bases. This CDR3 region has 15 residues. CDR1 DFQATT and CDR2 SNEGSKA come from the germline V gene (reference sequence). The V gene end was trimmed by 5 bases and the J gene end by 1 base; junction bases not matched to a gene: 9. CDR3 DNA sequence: TGCAGTGCTCCCCCGGCTACTAGCGGGTCCTACGAGCAGTACTTC. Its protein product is CSAPPATSGSYEQYF.

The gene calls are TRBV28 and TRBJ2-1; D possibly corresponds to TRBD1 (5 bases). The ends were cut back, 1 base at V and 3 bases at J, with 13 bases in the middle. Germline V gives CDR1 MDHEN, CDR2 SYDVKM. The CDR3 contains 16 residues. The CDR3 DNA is TGTGCCAGCAGTTTATTAGGCAGGGCAGGCTACAATGAGCAGTTCTTC. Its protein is CASSLLGRAGYNEQFF. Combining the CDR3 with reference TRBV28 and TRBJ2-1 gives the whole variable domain DVKVTQSSRYLVKRTGEKVFLECVQDMDHENMFWYRQDPGLGLRLIYFSYDVKMKEKGDIPEGYSVSREKKERFSLILESASTNQTSMYLCASSLLGRAGYNEQFFGPGTRLTVL.

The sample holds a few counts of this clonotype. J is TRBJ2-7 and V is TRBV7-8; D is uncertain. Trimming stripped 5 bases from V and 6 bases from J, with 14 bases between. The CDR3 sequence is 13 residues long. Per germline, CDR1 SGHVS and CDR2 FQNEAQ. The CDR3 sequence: CASSPCSDCEQYF. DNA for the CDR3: TGTGCCAGCAGCCCGTGTTCGGATTGCGAGCAGTACTTC.

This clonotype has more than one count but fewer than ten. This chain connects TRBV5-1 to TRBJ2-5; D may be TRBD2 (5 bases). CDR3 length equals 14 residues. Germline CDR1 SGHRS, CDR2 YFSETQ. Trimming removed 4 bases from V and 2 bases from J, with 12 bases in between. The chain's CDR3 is CASSRGDGQETQYF. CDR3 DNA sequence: TGCGCCAGCAGCCGGGGAGACGGACAAGAGACCCAGTACTTC.

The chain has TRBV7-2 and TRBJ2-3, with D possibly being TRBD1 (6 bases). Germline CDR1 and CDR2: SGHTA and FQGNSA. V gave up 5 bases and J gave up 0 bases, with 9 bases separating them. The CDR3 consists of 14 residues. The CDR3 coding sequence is TGTGCCAGCAGCCGACAGGTTAGCACAGATACGCAGTATTTT. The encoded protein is CASSRQVSTDTQYF.

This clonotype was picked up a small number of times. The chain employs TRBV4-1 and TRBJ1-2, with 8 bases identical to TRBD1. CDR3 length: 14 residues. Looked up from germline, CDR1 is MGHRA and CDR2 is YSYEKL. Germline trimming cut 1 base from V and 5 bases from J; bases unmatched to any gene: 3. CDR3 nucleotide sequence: TGCGCCAGCAGCCAAGTCAGGGGGCCTTATGGCTACACCTTC. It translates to CASSQVRGPYGYTF.

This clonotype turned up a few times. The CDR3 reads CATSRDLRNTEAFF. CDR3 sequence (DNA): TGTGCCACCAGCAGAGATCTGAGGAACACTGAAGCTTTCTTT. This chain uses TRBV15 with TRBJ1-1; D is unclear. The ends were cut back, 0 bases at V and 1 base at J, with 6 bases in the middle. The CDR3 extends over 14 amino acids. Germline CDR1 reads LNHNV; CDR2 reads YYDKDF (reference sequence).

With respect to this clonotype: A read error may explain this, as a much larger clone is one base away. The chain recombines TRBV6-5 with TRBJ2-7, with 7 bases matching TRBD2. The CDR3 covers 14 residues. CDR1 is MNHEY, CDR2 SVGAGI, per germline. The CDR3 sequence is CASSYGGSNYGQYF. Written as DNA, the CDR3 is TGTGCCAGCAGTTACGGCGGGAGTAACTACGGGCAGTACTTC.

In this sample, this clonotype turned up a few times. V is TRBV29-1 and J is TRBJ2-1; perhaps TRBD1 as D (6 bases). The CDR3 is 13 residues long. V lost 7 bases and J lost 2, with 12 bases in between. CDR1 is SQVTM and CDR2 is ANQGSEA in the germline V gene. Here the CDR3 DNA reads TGCAGCGCCGCAGGGGAAACCTACAATGAGCAGTTCTTC. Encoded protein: CSAAGETYNEQFF.

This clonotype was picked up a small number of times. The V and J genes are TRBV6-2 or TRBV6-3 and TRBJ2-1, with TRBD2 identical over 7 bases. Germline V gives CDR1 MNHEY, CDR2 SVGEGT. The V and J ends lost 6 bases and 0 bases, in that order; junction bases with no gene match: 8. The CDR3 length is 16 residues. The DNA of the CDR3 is TGTGCCAGCAGACTACTAGCGTCTAGCTCCTACAATGAGCAGTTCTTC. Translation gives CASRLLASSSYNEQFF.